This record concerns one TCR beta chain sequence. This clone is a singleton in its sample. Its target antigen remains unknown. Qualities for individual bases were not recorded, and no much larger clone is one base off. The collaborating institutions used their own protocols to collect whole blood in K2EDTA tubes. Collaborator samples were shipped for TCRbeta analysis as frozen whole blood, isolated PBMCs, or DNA extracted from either sample type. The immunoSEQ Assay, a bias-controlled multiplex PCR, was used to amplify TCRbeta CDR3 regions from genomic DNA. Per the original workflow: Nucleated cell counts per sample were estimated from amplification of reference gene primers within the assay. Sequence reads were collapsed and filtered to measure the absolute abundance of every unique TCRbeta CDR3 rearrangement. For each sample, productive Simpson clonality was calculated as the square root of Simpson's diversity index across productive rearrangements. Here the immuneACCESS table is served through TCRdb, limited to in-frame sequences with V and J called. Missing clones are a known gap in these copies; in checked studies unresolved V genes cover under half, and the rest lacks a known reason. V, J and clone size reflect that table, while D and trimming were determined from the DNA. This sample holds 250,000 or so clones; about 89% were observed only once. Approximately 9% of the sample belongs to the ten largest clones.

This sample was included in a study of blood T cell repertoires in COVID-19 (dated by TCRdb to about 2020). Describing the broader study: Collaborator samples came from the United States, Italy and Spain and covered acute and convalescent phases of COVID-19. The sample metadata nearly always contained a de-identified subject ID, COVID-19 status, age in years and sex. Where HLA class I and class II types were available, the types were taken from metadata supplied by the sample provider, not from assay-based typing. The repertoires were released in a freely available public database intended as a resource for research on the immune response to SARS-CoV-2. The samples were drawn from two sources: the first 160 participants of the ongoing ImmuneRACE study, and about 1,300 subjects contributed by 6 global collaborators. The prospective study material was composed of cDNA or gDNA derived from T cells, B-cell-depleted T cells, or PBMCs. Deeply sampled blood TCRbeta repertoires from subjects exposed to, actively infected with, or recovered from COVID-19 were included in the dataset. What the research found in general, with its limitations: The quantity of clinical and demographic metadata differed by source and by participant and was supplied without curation.

The CDR3 runs 14 amino acids, cysteine and phenylalanine included. Only the CDR3 region is kept as DNA, spanning 42 bases read in frame from base 1. The V end loses 2 bases and the J end loses 4 bases, and a stretch of 10 bases separates them. The germline V gene yields MNHEY for CDR1 and SVGAGI for CDR2. Recombination linked TRBV6-5 to TRBJ2-3; the D region possibly corresponds to TRBD1 (6 bases align). The source material was peripheral blood. The sequence derives from a man in his forties with active or convalescent COVID-19. The CDR3 has the sequence CASSYLGAADTQYF. Here is the DNA: TGTGCCAGCAGTTACCTGGGGGCTGCAGATACGCAGTATTTT.